These T cell receptor beta chains were read from a single sample in a study of chemoradiotherapy in HPV16-positive cancers. Repertoires were generated with immunoSEQ multiplex PCR, while TCRdb's copy carries only in-frame clones and drops some. The repertoire includes roughly 6,500 clones, 65% to 80% of them detected once, and roughly 6.7% sits in the top ten. The input for sequencing was tumor tissue, taken from a patient who underwent chemoradiotherapy. The receptors come from a human donor with HPV-associated anogenital cancer. Both conserved end residues are part of each CDR3. The D gene is left open where the match is weak. The listing skips clone size in some rows; elsewhere it reads once, few, many or a size class.

d_gene	v_gene	abundance	j_gene	CDR3nt	CDR3aa
TRBD1	TRBV4-3	NA	TRBJ1-6	TGCGCCAGCAGCCCGAGTGGCAGGGGGCGCGGTTCACCCCTCCACTTT	CASSPSGRGRGSPLHF
NA	TRBV4-2	NA	TRBJ1-3	TGTGCCAGCAGCGTTAACTCTGGAAACACCATATATTTT	CASSVNSGNTIYF
NA	TRBV5-1	NA	TRBJ2-3	TGCGCCAGCAGCTTGGCACACCCTAGCACAGATACGCAGTATTTT	CASSLAHPSTDTQYF
TRBD2	TRBV6-6	NA	TRBJ2-3	TGTGCCAGCAGCCCCACGGGGACTAGCGGGGGAGATACGCAGTATTTT	CASSPTGTSGGDTQYF
NA	TRBV6-6	NA	TRBJ1-1	TGTGCCAGCAGTTACTTGACAGGGAACACTGAAGCTTTCTTT	CASSYLTGNTEAFF
NA	TRBV19	once	TRBJ1-5	TGTGCCAGTAGTATCGGTGGGAATAGCAATCAGCCCCAGCATTTT	CASSIGGNSNQPQHF
NA	TRBV6-1	NA	TRBJ1-5	TGTGCCAGCAGTGTAACAGGAGGGATGAACAATCAGCCCCAGCATTTT	CASSVTGGMNNQPQHF
NA	TRBV5-1	NA	TRBJ2-2	TGCGCCAGCAGCTTGCCCCTGACGACGAACACCGGGGAGCTGTTTTTT	CASSLPLTTNTGELFF
TRBD1	TRBV6-5	NA	TRBJ1-5	TGTGCCAGCAGTTGGGGGACAGGGGATCAGCCCCAGCATTTT	CASSWGTGDQPQHF
NA	TRBV19	NA	TRBJ1-2	TGTGCCAGTAGTTTCCAGGGATACGGCTACACCTTC	CASSFQGYGYTF
TRBD1	TRBV5-1	NA	TRBJ2-3	TGCGCCAGCGAACCCGGGACAGGTCTTCAGGATACGCAGTATTTT	CASEPGTGLQDTQYF
NA	TRBV28	NA	TRBJ1-2	TGTGCCAGCACCACGGGGGGGGCGGTGGGCTATGGCTACACCTTC	CASTTGGAVGYGYTF
TRBD2	TRBV7-2	NA	TRBJ2-3	TGTGCCAGCAGCTTTGGTAGCGGGGGGCCTTGGGATACGCAGTATTTT	CASSFGSGGPWDTQYF
NA	TRBV13	large	TRBJ2-2	TGTGCCAGCAGCCCGCGGTTGGGGGAGCTGTTTTTT	CASSPRLGELFF
NA	TRBV28	NA	TRBJ2-3	TGTGCCAGCAGTTTAAGAGGATCGGCAGATACGCAGTATTTT	CASSLRGSADTQYF
TRBD1	TRBV2	NA	TRBJ1-5	TGTGCCAGCCGTCCAAGACAGGGCCCTCAGCCCCAGCATTTT	CASRPRQGPQPQHF
NA	TRBV14	NA	TRBJ2-5	TGTGCCAGCAGCCAAGATGGAGGGTACCAAGAGACCCAGTACTTC	CASSQDGGYQETQYF
NA	TRBV6-1	NA	TRBJ2-7	TGTGCCAGCAGTGAATTAGGGGACGAGCAGTACTTC	CASSELGDEQYF
TRBD2	TRBV5-1	NA	TRBJ2-7	TGCGCCAGCAGCACCGCACTAGCGGGGGGGCGGGAGCAGTACTTC	CASSTALAGGREQYF
TRBD2	TRBV18	NA	TRBJ2-1	TGTGCCAGCTCACCAGAACTAGCGGGATTGGTAGAGCAGTTCTTC	CASSPELAGLVEQFF
NA	TRBV5-5	NA	TRBJ2-5	TGTGCCAGCAGCTTGCCAGGGAAAGAGACCCAGTACTTC	CASSLPGKETQYF
NA	TRBV5-6	NA	TRBJ2-3	TGTGCCAGCAGCTACGGGGATCCAGATACGCAGTATTTT	CASSYGDPDTQYF
NA	TRBV9	NA	TRBJ1-1	TGTGCCAGCAGCGTATTAGGGGGGAACACTGAAGCTTTCTTT	CASSVLGGNTEAFF
NA	TRBV11-2	NA	TRBJ1-5	TGTGCCAGCAGCTTAGGTTTGAATAGCAATCAGCCCCAGCATTTT	CASSLGLNSNQPQHF
TRBD1	TRBV6-5	NA	TRBJ1-5	TGTGCCAGCAGTTACCAGCAGGGGGGTAAGCCCCAGCATTTT	CASSYQQGGKPQHF
TRBD1	TRBV5-8	NA	TRBJ2-7	TGTGCCAGCAGGGGACAGGGCGTCGGCGAGCAGTACTTC	CASRGQGVGEQYF
NA	TRBV6-5	NA	TRBJ2-7	TGTGCCAGCAGTTACTCGACGGACCCGGGGGATGTGCAGTACTTC	CASSYSTDPGDVQYF
NA	TRBV7-9	NA	TRBJ2-7	TGTGCCAGCAGCTTAGACCTCTACGAGCAGTACTTC	CASSLDLYEQYF
NA	TRBV28	NA	TRBJ1-2	TGTGCCAGCAGCCCAGGGTCTGACTATGGCTACACCTTC	CASSPGSDYGYTF
NA	TRBV2	NA	TRBJ2-3	TGTGCCAGCAGTGAAACCCCCCCCACAGATACGCAGTATTTT	CASSETPPTDTQYF
TRBD1	TRBV4-2	NA	TRBJ1-5	TGTGCCAGCAGCCAAGGGACAGGGGAATATCAGCCCCAGCATTTT	CASSQGTGEYQPQHF
NA	TRBV28	NA	TRBJ1-5	TGTGCCAGCAGTTTAAGTGGGCAGGCGCTAGGTCAGCCCCAGCATTTT	CASSLSGQALGQPQHF